This section outlines one T cell receptor beta chain sequence together with its context. Its antigen is not identified. The sample belongs to a study of cytomegalovirus exposure and HLA in healthy donors. The overall study: A prior analysis found some 110 million unique TCR beta sequences from 150 million to 200 million T cells. Notes on the study in general: With further analysis later on, most CMV-associated TCR beta chains appeared HLA-restricted.

PCR used 60 Vbeta primers and 13 Jbeta primers. Clones were sequenced by immunoSEQ multiplex PCR, and TCRdb holds only the in-frame ones, with some missing. The sample lists some 170,000 clones; around 83% were seen once. Trimming took off 7 bases at V and 4 bases at J, with 14 bases between the two ends. The length of the CDR3 is 13 residues. Germline-derived CDR1 and CDR2 are SQVTM and ANQGSEA. The TCR was taken from a man between 50 and 59 years old in good health and CMV-seropositive. The rearrangement uses TRBV29-1 and TRBJ1-3; no definite D call. Specimen: PBMCs. This chain's CDR3 is CSGGEGSGNTIYF. Written as DNA, the CDR3 is TGCAGCGGTGGGGAGGGATCCGGAAACACCATATATTTT.